The 27 T cell receptor beta chains listed next were all sequenced from one sample in a study of OX40 agonist ivuxolimab in advanced cancers. Receptor libraries were prepared by the immunoSEQ multiplex PCR assay. Entries here come from immuneACCESS through TCRdb and include only in-frame sequences with V and J called. Some clones fail to appear in such tables; in the studies checked, an unresolved V gene covers under half of the shortfall, and the cause of the remainder is unknown. Here the sample has roughly 30,000 clones; less than 90% occur a single time. The ten largest clones represent 13% to 15% of the sample. The sample consisted of CD4+ or CD8+ T cells sorted from blood, taken in a trial of the OX40 agonist ivuxolimab. Every receptor here comes from an adult with an advanced solid tumor such as melanoma, head and neck, liver or kidney cancer.

V usage is TRBV6-1 and J usage is TRBJ2-7; TRBD2 aligns across 12 bases. Trimming at V came to 11 bases and at J to 5 bases, leaving 7 bases not matched to a gene. Germline CDR1 is MNHNS and CDR2 is SASEGT. This CDR3 has 13 residues. Here the CDR3 DNA reads TGTGCCGCTTGGACTAGCGGGGACCACGAGCAGTACTTC. Its translation: CAAWTSGDHEQYF.

The J gene is TRBJ2-7, the V gene TRBV27, with a possible D match to TRBD1 (6 bases). V shed 4 bases and J shed 3 bases, with 22 bases lying between them. Germline lookup yields CDR1 MNHEY and CDR2 SMNVEV (reference sequence). This CDR3 comprises 17 residues. CDR3 in amino acids: CASSWFHPRGSIYEQYF. The CDR3 nucleotides read TGTGCCAGCAGTTGGTTCCACCCCAGGGGTTCCATCTACGAGCAGTACTTC.

The gene calls are TRBV7-3 and TRBJ2-3; TRBD2 agrees at 11 bases. The length of the CDR3 is 15 residues. The V segment lost 5 bases and the J segment 10 bases; nucleotides outside the gene matches: 11. CDR1 SGHTA and CDR2 FQGTGA come from the germline V gene. In nucleotides, the CDR3 is TGTGCCAGCAGCGACGGGACTAGCGGACCCAGAGCGCAGTATTTT. The encoded protein is CASSDGTSGPRAQYF.

This clone ranks as medium-sized (0.01 to 0.1%). The rearrangement links TRBV6-1 to TRBJ1-5; D is undetermined. This CDR3 is 15 amino acids long. Trimming stripped 2 bases from V and 6 bases from J, with 14 bases between. The germline gives CDR1 MNHNS, CDR2 SASEGT. CDR3 loop: CASSERPISGQPQHF. CDR3 nucleotide sequence: TGTGCCAGCAGTGAACGGCCCATTTCGGGTCAGCCCCAGCATTTT.

The rearrangement uses TRBV15 and TRBJ2-3; 8 bases fit TRBD2. The V and J ends lost 3 bases and 6 bases, in that order; junction bases with no gene match: 11. The CDR3 extends over 16 amino acids. The germline gives CDR1 LNHNV, CDR2 YYDKDF (reference sequence). The CDR3 nucleotides read TGTGCCACCAGCAGTTCCTCCCGGGGGGGGTCGGATACGCAGTATTTT. Its protein is CATSSSSRGGSDTQYF.

The genes are TRBV6-1 and TRBJ1-5; D remains ambiguous. CDR1 is MNHNS and CDR2 is SASEGT in the germline V gene. Trimming left V 6 bases short and J 0 bases short, with 12 bases between. The CDR3 is 15 amino acids. CDR3 amino acids: CASRLLMYSNQPQHF. The CDR3 coding sequence is TGTGCCAGCAGACTTCTAATGTATAGCAATCAGCCCCAGCATTTT.

The chain joins TRBV27 to TRBJ1-3; D is undetermined. The CDR3 sequence is 15 residues long. Trimming pared 3 bases from V and 3 bases from J, leaving 12 bases between. CDR1 is MNHEY and CDR2 is SMNVEV in the germline V gene (reference sequence). The CDR3, as DNA: TGTGCCAGCAGTTTGGTCCCGGGTTATGGAAACACCATATATTTT. It yields the protein CASSLVPGYGNTIYF.

This clone is labeled as medium-sized. The chain uses TRBV28 and TRBJ2-2; either TRBD1 or TRBD2 may fit D (5 bases each). The germline V gene encodes CDR1 MDHEN and CDR2 SYDVKM. The CDR3 has 15 amino acids. V was trimmed by 3 bases and J by 4 bases, leaving 12 bases between them. The CDR3 here is CASSFMGVGTGELFF. The CDR3 bases are TGTGCCAGCAGTTTCATGGGGGTGGGCACCGGGGAGCTGTTTTTT.

The V gene is TRBV7-3, the J gene TRBJ2-5, with no clear D. From germline, CDR1 is SGHTA and CDR2 FQGTGA. V dropped 5 bases and J dropped 2 bases, with 12 bases sitting between them. The CDR3 has 14 amino acids. The DNA of the CDR3 is TGTGCCAGCAGCCCGATGGGTTTACAAGAGACCCAGTACTTC. This sequence encodes CASSPMGLQETQYF.

The chain uses TRBV4-1 and TRBJ2-1; no clear D. The CDR3 has 18 residues. The V and J ends lost 2 bases and 4 bases respectively, with 21 bases between them. Germline assignment: CDR1 MGHRA and CDR2 YSYEKL. This CDR3 is CASSQLFPQSRYYNEQFF. The CDR3 coding sequence is TGCGCCAGCAGCCAACTTTTTCCCCAATCCCGTTATTACAATGAGCAGTTCTTC.

With regard to this clone: A much larger clone lies one base from this, so it may be a read error. The V gene is TRBV5-4, the J gene TRBJ2-5; D unresolved. Per germline, CDR1 SGHNT and CDR2 YYREEE (reference sequence). The ends were cut back, 2 bases at V and 2 bases at J, with 1 base in the middle. There are 11 residues in the CDR3. In DNA, the CDR3 is TGTGCCAGCAGCTTACAAGAGACCCAGTACTTC. Protein: CASSLQETQYF.

The V and J genes are TRBV7-9 and TRBJ2-7, with D possibly matching TRBD2 (5 bases). The V end lost 2 bases, the J end lost 2 bases, and 10 bases lay between the germline ends. Germline V gives CDR1 SEHNR, CDR2 FQNEAQ (reference sequence). The CDR3 runs to 14 residues. CDR3: CASSLPGNTYEQYF. In nucleotides, the CDR3 is TGTGCCAGCAGCTTACCCGGGAATACCTACGAGCAGTACTTC.

The chain uses TRBV19 and TRBJ2-7; D unresolved. CDR3 length equals 13 residues. V shed 5 bases and J shed 2 bases, with 10 bases lying between them. Germline V gene sequence: CDR1 LNHDA, CDR2 SQIVND (reference sequence). CDR3 nucleotides: TGTGCCAGTAGTTTTTCCATAACCTACGAGCAGTACTTC. Translated, it gives CASSFSITYEQYF.

In this sample, this clone turned up a few times. The V and J genes are TRBV28 and TRBJ2-7; D is unclear. The CDR3 is 13 amino acids. V was cut by 4 bases and J by 3 bases, with 10 bases left in between. Germline loops: CDR1 MDHEN, CDR2 SYDVKM. For the CDR3, the DNA is TGTGCCAGCAGTTACGGCAGTGTCTACGAGCAGTACTTC. Its translation is CASSYGSVYEQYF.

This clone is judged medium-sized (0.01 to 0.1%). The chain is built from TRBV7-8 and TRBJ2-2; 10 bases agree with TRBD2. The length of the CDR3 is 17 residues. Germline V gene lookup returns CDR1 SGHVS and CDR2 FQNEAQ. V gave up 5 bases and J gave up 1 base; unmatched junction bases: 7. CDR3 residues: CASSLRTSGGNTGELFF. The CDR3 DNA is TGTGCCAGCAGCCTCAGGACTAGCGGAGGGAACACCGGGGAGCTGTTTTTT.

J is TRBJ2-1 and V is TRBV9; 7 bases map to TRBD2. J was trimmed by 4 bases and V by 4 bases; bases with no gene match: 11. Germline V gives CDR1 SGDLS, CDR2 YYNGEE. This CDR3 region has 16 residues. In DNA form, the CDR3 reads TGTGCCAGCAGCCCAGGAGACAGCGGGGTATACAATGAGCAGTTCTTC. It specifies CASSPGDSGVYNEQFF.

The chain links TRBV28 to TRBJ1-2; D might be TRBD1 (5 bases). Germline assignment: CDR1 MDHEN and CDR2 SYDVKM. The CDR3 is made up of 16 amino acids. Trimming took off 6 bases at V and 5 bases at J, with 22 bases between the two ends. The CDR3 sequence: CASRPTRVLMVYGYTF. The CDR3 coding sequence is TGTGCCAGCAGACCAACCAGGGTTTTGATGGTTTATGGCTACACCTTC.

The chain links TRBV29-1 to TRBJ2-7; D is unclear. Trimming left V 5 bases short and J 6 bases short, with 8 bases between. This CDR3 is 10 amino acids long. The germline V gene encodes CDR1 SQVTM and CDR2 ANQGSEA. The CDR3 here is CSVIQAEQYF. The CDR3 nucleotides read TGCAGCGTTATCCAGGCCGAGCAGTACTTC.

In its sample, this clone was seen a few times. The V and J genes are TRBV7-9 and TRBJ1-5; no firm D call. The V and J ends lost 0 bases and 7 bases respectively, with 10 bases between them. The CDR3 covers 14 residues. Per the germline V gene, CDR1 is SEHNR and CDR2 is FQNEAQ (reference sequence). The CDR3 coding sequence is TGTGCCAGCAGCTTAGCGTCGGTCGGGCAGCCCCAGCATTTT. This translates into CASSLASVGQPQHF.

The chain uses TRBV9 and TRBJ1-2; TRBD1 might be the D (5 bases). Germline V gives CDR1 SGDLS, CDR2 YYNGEE. The V end was cut by 3 bases, the J end by 4 bases, with 10 bases between. The CDR3 extends over 13 amino acids. The CDR3 sequence: CASSGDSFYGYTF. CDR3 nucleotides: TGTGCCAGCAGCGGCGACAGCTTCTATGGCTACACCTTC.

J is TRBJ2-3 and V is TRBV29-1, with D perhaps TRBD2 (5 bases). V lost 5 bases, J lost 3 bases, and 15 bases lay in between. This CDR3 region has 14 residues. The V gene's germline CDR1 is SQVTM and CDR2 ANQGSEA. As DNA, the CDR3 is TGCAGCGTTTTCGGACTCGAGTGGACAGATACGCAGTATTTT. It yields the protein CSVFGLEWTDTQYF.

The chain carries TRBV15 and TRBJ2-5; D ambiguous. Germline V gene lookup returns CDR1 LNHNV and CDR2 YYDKDF (reference sequence). Trimming stripped 5 bases from V and 5 bases from J, with 15 bases between. The CDR3 is 14 amino acids. The CDR3, as DNA: TGTGCCACCAGCGGAAGGGCGTTCGGGGAGACCCAGTACTTC. Translating gives CATSGRAFGETQYF.

This clone appeared once. The V call is TRBV19, the J call TRBJ1-5; no definite D call. This CDR3 is 17 amino acids long. V was pared by 1 base and J by 0 bases, with 13 bases between. Germline V gene sequence: CDR1 LNHDA, CDR2 SQIVND (reference sequence). CDR3 sequence: CASSIVSGSYSNQPQHF. The CDR3 DNA reads TGTGCCAGTAGTATAGTGTCGGGATCGTATAGCAATCAGCCCCAGCATTTT.

This chain connects TRBV18 to TRBJ2-7; TRBD2 matches 9 bases. This CDR3 comprises 18 residues. From germline, CDR1 is KGHSH and CDR2 LQKENI. J lost 3 bases, V lost 3 bases, and 15 bases had no gene match. CDR3 amino acids: CASSPPRDGGLAFYEQYF. The CDR3 region has the DNA TGTGCCAGCTCACCTCCCCGGGACGGAGGACTAGCGTTCTACGAGCAGTACTTC.

This clone is labeled as medium-sized. V and J are TRBV29-1 and TRBJ1-2; D gene unclear. CDR1 and CDR2 from the germline V gene are SQVTM and ANQGSEA. Trimming removed 6 bases from V and 6 bases from J, with 17 bases in between. The length of the CDR3 is 13 residues. CDR3 coding DNA: TGCAGCGTCGCCGGGGAATTCTTTGATGGCTACACCTTC. The encoded protein is CSVAGEFFDGYTF.

The rearrangement joins TRBV6-5 to TRBJ1-5, with D perhaps matching TRBD1 (6 bases). Trimming left V 6 bases short and J 4 bases short, with 10 bases between. This CDR3 contains 13 residues. Germline lookup yields CDR1 MNHEY and CDR2 SVGAGI. The DNA of the CDR3 is TGTGCCAGCAGGCGAGGGGGGAATCAGCCCCAGCATTTT. Translated, it gives CASRRGGNQPQHF.

This clone has only one observation. Here the CDR3 reads CASSVDTPNYGYTF. The CDR3 DNA reads as TGTGCCAGCAGCGTAGACACCCCTAACTATGGCTACACCTTC. The genes are TRBV9 and TRBJ1-2; no clear D. Trimming cost V 0 bases and J 0 bases, with 6 bases left between them. The CDR3 runs to 14 residues. Germline V gene data show CDR1 as SGDLS and CDR2 as YYNGEE.